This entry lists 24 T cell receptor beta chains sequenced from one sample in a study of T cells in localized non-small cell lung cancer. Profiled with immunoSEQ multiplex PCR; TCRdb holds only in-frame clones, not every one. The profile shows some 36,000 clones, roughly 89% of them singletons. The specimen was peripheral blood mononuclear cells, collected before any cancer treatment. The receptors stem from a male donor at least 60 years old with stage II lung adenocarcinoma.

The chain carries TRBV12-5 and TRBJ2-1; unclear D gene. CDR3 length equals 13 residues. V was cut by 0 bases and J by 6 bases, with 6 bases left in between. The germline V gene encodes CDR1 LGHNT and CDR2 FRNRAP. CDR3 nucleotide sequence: TGTGCTAGTGGTTTGGTACTATTCAATGAGCAGTTCTTC. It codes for CASGLVLFNEQFF.

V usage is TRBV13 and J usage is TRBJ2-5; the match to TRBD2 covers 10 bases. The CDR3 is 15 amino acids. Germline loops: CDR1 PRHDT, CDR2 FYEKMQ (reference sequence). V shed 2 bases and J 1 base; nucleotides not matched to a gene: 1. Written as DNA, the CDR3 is TGTGCCAGCAGCTTACTAGCGGGGGTCCAAGAGACCCAGTACTTC. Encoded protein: CASSLLAGVQETQYF. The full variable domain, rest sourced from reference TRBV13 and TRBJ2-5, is AAGVIQSPRHLIKEKRETATLKCYPIPRHDTVYWYQQGPGQDPQFLISFYEKMQSDKGSIPDRFSAQQFSDYHSELNMSSLELGDSALYFCASSLLAGVQETQYFGPGTRLLVL.

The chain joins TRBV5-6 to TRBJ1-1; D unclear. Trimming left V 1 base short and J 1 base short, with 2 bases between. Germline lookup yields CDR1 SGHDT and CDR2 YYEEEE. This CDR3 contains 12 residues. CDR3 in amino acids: CASSLRNTEAFF. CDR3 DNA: TGTGCCAGCAGCTTGAGGAACACTGAAGCTTTCTTT.

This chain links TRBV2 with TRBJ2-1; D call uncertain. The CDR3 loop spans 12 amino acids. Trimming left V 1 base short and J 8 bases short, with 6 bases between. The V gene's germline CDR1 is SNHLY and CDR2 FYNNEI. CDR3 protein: CASSEGWDEQFF. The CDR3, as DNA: TGTGCCAGCAGTGAAGGGTGGGATGAGCAGTTCTTC.

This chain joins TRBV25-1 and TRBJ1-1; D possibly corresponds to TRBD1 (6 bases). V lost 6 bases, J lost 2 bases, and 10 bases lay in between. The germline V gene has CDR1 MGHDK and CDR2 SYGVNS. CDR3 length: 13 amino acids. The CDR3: CASRGHSNTEAFF. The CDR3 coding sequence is TGTGCCAGCAGGGGACACAGTAACACTGAAGCTTTCTTT.

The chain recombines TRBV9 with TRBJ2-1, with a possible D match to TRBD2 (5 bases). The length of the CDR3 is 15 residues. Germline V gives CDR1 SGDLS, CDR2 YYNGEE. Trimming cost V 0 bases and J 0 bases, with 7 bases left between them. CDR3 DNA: TGTGCCAGCAGCGTAGCGGCGGGCTCCTACAATGAGCAGTTCTTC. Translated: CASSVAAGSYNEQFF. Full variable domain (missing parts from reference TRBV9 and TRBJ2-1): DSGVTQTPKHLITATGQRVTLRCSPRSGDLSVYWYQQSLDQGLQFLIQYYNGEERAKGNILERFSAQQFPDLHSELNLSSLELGDSALYFCASSVAAGSYNEQFFGPGTRLTVL.

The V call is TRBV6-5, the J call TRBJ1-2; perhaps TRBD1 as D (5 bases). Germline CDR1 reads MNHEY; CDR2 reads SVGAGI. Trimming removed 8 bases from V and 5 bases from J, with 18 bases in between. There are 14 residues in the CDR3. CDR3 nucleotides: TGTGCCAGCGCCTCGTCCCGACAGTTTTATGGCTACACCTTC. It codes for CASASSRQFYGYTF.

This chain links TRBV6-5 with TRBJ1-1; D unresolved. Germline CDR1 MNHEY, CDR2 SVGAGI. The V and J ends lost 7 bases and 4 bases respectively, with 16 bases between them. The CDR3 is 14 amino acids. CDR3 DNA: TGTGCCAGCACTAAGACCCTTGCGACCACTGAAGCTTTCTTT. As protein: CASTKTLATTEAFF.

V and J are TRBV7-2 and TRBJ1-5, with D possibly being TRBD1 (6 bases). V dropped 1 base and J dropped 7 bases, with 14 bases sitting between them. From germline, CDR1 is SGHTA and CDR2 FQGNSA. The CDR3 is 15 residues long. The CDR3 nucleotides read TGTGCCAGCAGCTTAGATTACCAGGGGAGGCAGCCCCAGCATTTT. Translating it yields CASSLDYQGRQPQHF.

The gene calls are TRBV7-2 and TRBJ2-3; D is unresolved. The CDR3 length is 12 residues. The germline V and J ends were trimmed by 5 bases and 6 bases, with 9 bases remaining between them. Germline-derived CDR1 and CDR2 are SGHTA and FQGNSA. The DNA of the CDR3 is TGTGCCAGCAGCCCCGACGGTGATACGCAGTATTTT. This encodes CASSPDGDTQYF.

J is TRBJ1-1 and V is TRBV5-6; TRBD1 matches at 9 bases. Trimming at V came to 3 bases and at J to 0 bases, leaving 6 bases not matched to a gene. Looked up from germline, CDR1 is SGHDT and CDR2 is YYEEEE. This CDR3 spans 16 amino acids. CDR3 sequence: CASSWRGTGLNTEAFF. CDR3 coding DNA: TGTGCCAGCAGCTGGAGGGGGACAGGGTTGAACACTGAAGCTTTCTTT.

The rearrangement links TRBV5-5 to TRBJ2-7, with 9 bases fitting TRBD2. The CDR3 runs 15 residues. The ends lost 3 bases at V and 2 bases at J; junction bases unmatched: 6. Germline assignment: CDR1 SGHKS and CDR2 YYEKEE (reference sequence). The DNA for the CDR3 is TGTGCCAGCAGCTCTTTAGCGGGAGAGCCCTACGAGCAGTACTTC. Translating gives CASSSLAGEPYEQYF.

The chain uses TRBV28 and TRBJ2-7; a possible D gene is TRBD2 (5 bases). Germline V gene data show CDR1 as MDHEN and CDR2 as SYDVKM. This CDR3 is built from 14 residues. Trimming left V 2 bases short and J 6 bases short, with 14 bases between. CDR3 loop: CASSLRDWVGEQYF. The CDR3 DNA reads TGTGCCAGCAGTTTACGGGATTGGGTCGGCGAGCAGTACTTC.

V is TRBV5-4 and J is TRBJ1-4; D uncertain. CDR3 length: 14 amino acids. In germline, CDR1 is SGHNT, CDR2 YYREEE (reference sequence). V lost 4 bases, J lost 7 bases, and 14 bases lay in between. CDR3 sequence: CASSPKDSGEKLFF. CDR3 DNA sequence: TGTGCCAGCAGCCCAAAAGACTCGGGTGAAAAACTGTTTTTT.

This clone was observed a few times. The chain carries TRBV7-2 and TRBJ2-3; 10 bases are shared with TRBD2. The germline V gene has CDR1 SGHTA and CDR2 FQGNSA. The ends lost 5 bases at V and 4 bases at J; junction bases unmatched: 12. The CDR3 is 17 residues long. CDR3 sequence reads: CASSEAPSGRGSDTQYF. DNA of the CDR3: TGTGCCAGCAGCGAAGCTCCTAGCGGGAGAGGTTCAGATACGCAGTATTTT.

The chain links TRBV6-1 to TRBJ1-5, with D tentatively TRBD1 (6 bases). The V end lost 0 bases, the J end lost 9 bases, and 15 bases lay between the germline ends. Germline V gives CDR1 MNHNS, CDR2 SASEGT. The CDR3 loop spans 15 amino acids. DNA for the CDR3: TGTGCCAGCAGTGAAGCCGGGACGGCCAGGGGGCCCCAGCATTTT. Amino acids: CASSEAGTARGPQHF.

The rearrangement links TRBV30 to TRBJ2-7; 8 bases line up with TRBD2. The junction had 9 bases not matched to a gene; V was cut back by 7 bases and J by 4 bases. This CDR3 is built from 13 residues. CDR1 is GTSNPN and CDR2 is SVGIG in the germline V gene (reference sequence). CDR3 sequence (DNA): TGTGCCTTAGGGGCAGGACTAGCATACGAGCAGTACTTC. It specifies CALGAGLAYEQYF.

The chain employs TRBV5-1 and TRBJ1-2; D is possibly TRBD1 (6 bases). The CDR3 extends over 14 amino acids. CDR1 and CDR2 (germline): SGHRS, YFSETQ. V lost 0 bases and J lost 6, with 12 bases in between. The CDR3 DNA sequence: TGCGCCAGCAGCTTGGTACAGGGAGCGGATGGCTACACCTTC. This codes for CASSLVQGADGYTF.

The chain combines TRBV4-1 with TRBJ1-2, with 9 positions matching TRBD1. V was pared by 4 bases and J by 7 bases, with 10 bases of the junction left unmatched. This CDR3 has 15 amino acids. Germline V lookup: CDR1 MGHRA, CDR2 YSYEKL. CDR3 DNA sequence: TGCGCCAGCAGCCGAGGTGAACAGGGGGCGCCTGGCTACACCTTC. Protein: CASSRGEQGAPGYTF.

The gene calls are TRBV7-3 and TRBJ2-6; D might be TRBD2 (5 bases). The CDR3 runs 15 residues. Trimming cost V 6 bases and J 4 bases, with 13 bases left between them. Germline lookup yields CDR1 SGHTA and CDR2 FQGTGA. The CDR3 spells CASSPGRVGANVLTF. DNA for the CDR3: TGTGCCAGCAGTCCGGGGAGAGTCGGGGCCAACGTCCTGACTTTC.

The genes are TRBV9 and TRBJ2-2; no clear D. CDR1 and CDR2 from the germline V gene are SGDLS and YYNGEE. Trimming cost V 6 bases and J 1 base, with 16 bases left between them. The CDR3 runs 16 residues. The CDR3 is CASTTSGRWNTGELFF. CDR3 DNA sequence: TGTGCCAGCACCACCAGTGGGCGCTGGAACACCGGGGAGCTGTTTTTT.

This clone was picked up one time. The DNA for the CDR3 is TGTGCCAGCAGTGAAGCGGGACGAGACAGGGCCAGACTCAATCAGCCCCAGCATTTT. Protein: CASSEAGRDRARLNQPQHF. The genes are TRBV6-1 and TRBJ1-5; 7 bases agree with TRBD1. CDR1 is MNHNS, CDR2 SASEGT, per germline. V lost 0 bases to trimming and J lost 3 bases; unmatched junction nucleotides: 14. The CDR3 contains 19 residues.

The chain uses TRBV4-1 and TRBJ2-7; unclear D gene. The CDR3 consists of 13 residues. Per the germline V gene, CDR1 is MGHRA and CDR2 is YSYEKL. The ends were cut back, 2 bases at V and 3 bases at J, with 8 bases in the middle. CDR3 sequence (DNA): TGCGCCAGCAGCCAAACAGAAAACTACGAGCAGTACTTC. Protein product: CASSQTENYEQYF.

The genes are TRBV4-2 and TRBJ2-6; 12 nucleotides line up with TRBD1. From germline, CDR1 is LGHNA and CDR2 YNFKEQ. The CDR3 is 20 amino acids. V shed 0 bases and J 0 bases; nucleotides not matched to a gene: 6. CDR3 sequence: CASSQDLGTGGSSGANVLTF. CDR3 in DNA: TGTGCCAGCAGCCAAGATTTGGGGACAGGGGGCTCCTCTGGGGCCAACGTCCTGACTTTC.